The 14 T cell receptor beta chains listed next were all sequenced from one sample in a study of blood T cell repertoires in COVID-19. TCRdb's table, derived via immunoSEQ multiplex PCR, lists solely in-frame clones and lacks some. The data contain fewer than 95,000 clones, 86% of them singletons. The specimen was peripheral blood. The receptors were sampled from a man aged 45-65 years with active or convalescent COVID-19.

The V call is TRBV19, the J call TRBJ2-7; possibly TRBD2 for D (5 bases). The germline V and J ends were trimmed by 3 bases and 4 bases, with 13 bases remaining between them. Germline V gene sequence: CDR1 LNHDA, CDR2 SQIVND (reference sequence). The CDR3 consists of 14 residues. CDR3 DNA: TGTGCCAGTAGTATCCGCCCGGGATTTTACGAGCAGTACTTC. It specifies CASSIRPGFYEQYF.

CDR3 residues: CASSWGLDTEAFF. The CDR3 region has the DNA TGTGCCAGCAGTTGGGGGCTGGACACTGAAGCTTTCTTT. The chain combines TRBV6-2 or TRBV6-3 with TRBJ1-1, with D possibly matching TRBD1 (6 bases). The V and J ends lost 4 bases and 3 bases respectively, with 9 bases between them. Looked up from germline, CDR1 is MNHEY and CDR2 is SVGEGT. The CDR3 loop spans 13 amino acids.

This sequence joins TRBV6-6 and TRBJ1-1; 7 bases map to TRBD1. The V gene's germline CDR1 is MNHNY and CDR2 SVGAGI (reference sequence). The CDR3 covers 14 residues. V trimming: 11 bases; J trimming: 5 bases; junction bases outside the gene matches: 14. This CDR3 is CAGRDSGTRTEAFF. As DNA, the CDR3 is TGTGCCGGCCGGGACAGCGGCACCCGGACTGAAGCTTTCTTT.

The chain has TRBV19 and TRBJ2-6; 9 positions match TRBD1. The V segment lost 8 bases and the J segment 0 bases; nucleotides outside the gene matches: 14. This CDR3 comprises 19 residues. Germline V gene sequence: CDR1 LNHDA, CDR2 SQIVND (reference sequence). The DNA for the CDR3 is TGTGCCAGTGGGCGAGGGACAGGGAGGTTTGGCTCTGGGGCCAACGTCCTGACTTTC. It encodes CASGRGTGRFGSGANVLTF.

The chain links TRBV6-5 to TRBJ2-1; D is undetermined. The V end lost 2 bases, the J end lost 8 bases, and 7 bases lay between the germline ends. Germline CDR1 is MNHEY and CDR2 is SVGAGI. The CDR3 has 12 residues. The CDR3 loop is CASSYAADEQFF. The CDR3 DNA reads as TGTGCCAGCAGTTACGCGGCTGATGAGCAGTTCTTC.

The chain joins TRBV11-2 to TRBJ1-2; maybe TRBD1 (5 bases). The length of the CDR3 is 12 residues. Germline V lookup: CDR1 SGHAT, CDR2 FQNNGV. The V end lost 5 bases, the J end lost 6 bases, and 10 bases lay between the germline ends. CDR3: CASSLRQNGYTF. CDR3 nucleotide sequence: TGTGCCAGCAGCCTCAGACAGAATGGCTACACCTTC.

The count of this clone is one. This chain uses TRBV9 with TRBJ1-5; TRBD1 might be the D (6 bases). The V end was cut by 0 bases, the J end by 4 bases, with 11 bases between. Germline V gene sequence: CDR1 SGDLS, CDR2 YYNGEE. The CDR3 sequence is 15 residues long. CDR3 residues: CASSVGTEGNQPQHF. The DNA of the CDR3 is TGTGCCAGCAGCGTAGGGACAGAGGGGAATCAGCCCCAGCATTTT.

The chain is built from TRBV19 and TRBJ2-5; TRBD1 agrees at 12 bases. CDR3 length: 14 amino acids. Germline CDR1 is LNHDA and CDR2 is SQIVND (reference sequence). The V gene end was trimmed by 7 bases and the J gene end by 5 bases; junction bases not matched to a gene: 5. CDR3 in amino acids: CASTGTGGVETQYF. In DNA form, the CDR3 reads TGTGCCAGTACCGGGACAGGGGGCGTTGAGACCCAGTACTTC.

J is TRBJ2-7 and V is TRBV28; perhaps TRBD2 as D (6 bases). The CDR3 has 14 residues. V was clipped by 7 bases and J by 0 bases, with 13 bases between them. Germline V gene lookup returns CDR1 MDHEN and CDR2 SYDVKM. The CDR3 sequence is CASTRDGSSYEQYF. In nucleotides, the CDR3 is TGTGCCAGCACGCGGGACGGGAGCTCCTACGAGCAGTACTTC. Combining the CDR3 with reference TRBV28 and TRBJ2-7 gives the whole variable domain DVKVTQSSRYLVKRTGEKVFLECVQDMDHENMFWYRQDPGLGLRLIYFSYDVKMKEKGDIPEGYSVSREKKERFSLILESASTNQTSMYLCASTRDGSSYEQYFGPGTRLTVT.

The rearrangement joins TRBV14 to TRBJ1-5; possible D gene TRBD1, 5 bases. CDR3 size: 14 residues. Germline-derived CDR1 and CDR2 are SGHDN and FVKESK. V was trimmed by 0 bases and J by 9 bases, leaving 12 bases between them. The CDR3 DNA follows: TGTGCCAGCAGCCAAGACTCCGCGGGGGGGCCCCAGCATTTT. This codes for CASSQDSAGGPQHF.

V is TRBV3-1 (or the pseudogene TRBV3-2) and J is TRBJ2-3; 9 bases match TRBD1. V was clipped by 6 bases and J by 5 bases; unmatched bases: 12. Germline V CDR1 and CDR2: LGHDT, YNNKEL (reference sequence). This CDR3 region has 16 residues. CDR3 sequence reads: CASSRTGTGNGDTQYF. DNA of the CDR3: TGTGCCAGCAGTCGTACCGGGACAGGGAACGGAGATACGCAGTATTTT.

This clone was recorded once. The chain joins TRBV6-5 to TRBJ1-2; 8 bases fit TRBD1. V trimming: 6 bases; J trimming: 2 bases; junction bases outside the gene matches: 2. This CDR3 spans 13 amino acids. Germline V gene lookup returns CDR1 MNHEY and CDR2 SVGAGI. The CDR3 is CASSWDRNYGYTF. The CDR3 DNA reads as TGTGCCAGCAGCTGGGACAGGAACTATGGCTACACCTTC.

The chain links TRBV19 to TRBJ1-6; possibly TRBD1 for D (6 bases). This CDR3 spans 16 amino acids. V gave up 6 bases and J gave up 6 bases, with 18 bases separating them. Germline CDR1 LNHDA, CDR2 SQIVND (reference sequence). The CDR3 DNA reads TGTGCCAGTAGGGTGGCAGGGGAAGGGGGTAATTCACCCCTCCACTTT. Its translation: CASRVAGEGGNSPLHF.

The V and J genes are TRBV28 and TRBJ1-6; 10 positions match TRBD1. The CDR3 covers 16 residues. Germline V gene lookup returns CDR1 MDHEN and CDR2 SYDVKM. J gave up 5 bases and V 4 bases, and 5 bases lay outside the gene matches. The CDR3 bases are TGTGCCAGCAGTTCGGCCGGGACAGGGGATAATTCACCCCTCCACTTT. This codes for CASSSAGTGDNSPLHF.